The 21 T cell receptor beta chains below all came from one sample that was sequenced in a study of blood T cell repertoires in COVID-19. The table came from immunoSEQ multiplex PCR; TCRdb's copy has only in-frame clones and leaves some out. The sample holds fewer than 250,000 clones, around four fifths seen once. Sequenced: peripheral blood. The receptors were sampled from a man in his forties or fifties with active or convalescent COVID-19.

This sequence joins TRBV2 and TRBJ2-5; TRBD1 might be the D (6 bases). Trimming took off 0 bases at V and 7 bases at J, with 12 bases between the two ends. The germline gives CDR1 SNHLY, CDR2 FYNNEI. This CDR3 region has 14 residues. The CDR3 DNA reads as TGTGCCAGCAGTGAAGCGCCAGGGGTGGGGACCCAGTACTTC. Translating gives CASSEAPGVGTQYF.

V gene TRBV6-2 or TRBV6-3 combines with J gene TRBJ1-4; D call uncertain. CDR3 length: 15 amino acids. Germline values: CDR1 MNHEY, CDR2 SVGEGT. V lost 2 bases and J 9 bases, leaving 16 bases between the germline ends. CDR3 amino acids: CASSYPSGSGKKLFF. The CDR3 DNA is TGTGCCAGCAGTTACCCGAGCGGGAGTGGAAAAAAACTGTTTTTT.

The V call is TRBV6-2 or TRBV6-3, the J call TRBJ1-2, with 7 bases matching TRBD1. CDR1 and CDR2 (germline): MNHEY, SVGEGT. CDR3 length equals 16 residues. J was trimmed by 8 bases and V by 7 bases; bases with no gene match: 19. The CDR3 bases are TGTGCCAGCACCCCGGCAGGGGGATCGACCGGGGGCGGCTACACCTTC. This gives the protein CASTPAGGSTGGGYTF.

The chain is built from TRBV5-1 and TRBJ2-7; 9 nucleotides agree with TRBD2. The CDR3 is 15 residues long. V lost 4 bases to trimming and J lost 3 bases; unmatched junction nucleotides: 8. In germline, CDR1 is SGHRS, CDR2 YFSETQ. The CDR3 region has the DNA TGCGCCAGCAGCCGGATGGCTAGCGGGAACTACGAGCAGTACTTC. As protein: CASSRMASGNYEQYF.

The J gene is TRBJ1-2, the V gene TRBV6-5; D may be TRBD1 (6 bases). The CDR3 runs to 15 residues. In germline, CDR1 is MNHEY, CDR2 SVGAGI. Trimming left V 8 bases short and J 0 bases short, with 16 bases between. The chain's CDR3 is CASQDPSGANYGYTF. CDR3 coding DNA: TGTGCCAGCCAGGACCCGTCAGGGGCTAACTATGGCTACACCTTC.

The chain joins TRBV6-2 or TRBV6-3 to TRBJ2-7; D is unclear. V was pared by 6 bases and J by 2 bases, with 8 bases between. This CDR3 region has 12 residues. The germline CDR1 and CDR2 sequences are MNHEY and SVGEGT. DNA of the CDR3: TGTGCCAGCAGCCCCCGGGCCTACGAGCAGTACTTC. It yields the protein CASSPRAYEQYF.

J is TRBJ2-1 and V is TRBV6-5; 15 positions match TRBD2. Trimming took 0 bases from V and 9 from J; bases not matched to a gene: 3. This CDR3 has 16 residues. Germline CDR1 and CDR2: MNHEY and SVGAGI. The CDR3 DNA follows: TGTGCCAGCAGTTACTCAGGGACTAGCGGGAGGAGTGAGCAGTTCTTC. It codes for CASSYSGTSGRSEQFF.

The chain joins TRBV7-8 to TRBJ2-7, with no clear D. CDR1 is SGHVS, CDR2 FQNEAQ, per germline. CDR3 length equals 12 residues. V gave up 1 base and J gave up 6 bases, with 7 bases separating them. CDR3 in amino acids: CASSLVLPEQYF. The DNA of the CDR3 is TGTGCCAGCAGCTTAGTCCTCCCCGAGCAGTACTTC.

The rearrangement uses TRBV27 and TRBJ1-4, with TRBD1 as a possible D gene (6 bases). Germline CDR1 MNHEY, CDR2 SMNVEV (reference sequence). The ends were cut back, 4 bases at V and 7 bases at J, with 13 bases in the middle. This CDR3 is built from 14 residues. The CDR3 sequence: CASSYRDTPEKLFF. The CDR3 DNA sequence: TGTGCCAGCAGTTACAGGGATACCCCTGAAAAACTGTTTTTT. The full variable domain, its missing parts supplied by reference TRBV27 and TRBJ1-4, is EAQVTQNPRYLITVTGKKLTVTCSQNMNHEYMSWYRQDPGLGLRQIYYSMNVEVTDKGDVPEGYKVSRKEKRNFPLILESPSPNQTSLYFCASSYRDTPEKLFFGSGTQLSVL.

V and J are TRBV9 and TRBJ2-1, with D possibly being TRBD2 (6 bases). V shed 4 bases and J shed 2 bases, with 10 bases lying between them. Germline V lookup: CDR1 SGDLS, CDR2 YYNGEE. This CDR3 is built from 14 residues. The CDR3 DNA reads as TGTGCCAGCAGCACGGCGGGACCCTACAATGAGCAGTTCTTC. This translates into CASSTAGPYNEQFF.

The gene calls are TRBV28 and TRBJ1-5; no reliable D call. The CDR3 has 14 residues. Per germline, CDR1 MDHEN and CDR2 SYDVKM. Trimming cost V 6 bases and J 1 base, with 10 bases left between them. Written as DNA, the CDR3 is TGTGCCAGCAGGAAAGGAGGAAGCAATCAGCCCCAGCATTTT. Translated, it gives CASRKGGSNQPQHF.

As to this clone: The same CDR3 also results from other DNA sequences found in this sample. This chain uses TRBV5-1 with TRBJ2-1; 11 bases map to TRBD2. Germline trimming cut 5 bases from V and 0 bases from J; bases unmatched to any gene: 10. Germline loops: CDR1 SGHRS, CDR2 YFSETQ. CDR3 length: 18 amino acids. CDR3 region: CASSSGTSGASSYNEQFF. The CDR3 bases are TGCGCCAGCAGTTCCGGGACTAGCGGCGCAAGCTCCTACAATGAGCAGTTCTTC.

The table lists this clone with a few counts. The CDR3 sequence is CASSLYSGGDMRTQYF. CDR3 sequence (DNA): TGTGCCAGCAGTTTATATTCGGGGGGGGACATGAGGACCCAGTACTTC. V is TRBV28 and J is TRBJ2-5; TRBD2 matches at 8 bases. The CDR3 contains 16 residues. Germline CDR1 reads MDHEN; CDR2 reads SYDVKM. The trim removed 1 base at V and 7 bases at J, leaving 11 bases unmatched.

This clone was found once. This chain joins TRBV25-1 and TRBJ1-6, with D possibly matching TRBD1 (5 bases). Germline CDR1 is MGHDK and CDR2 is SYGVNS. The CDR3 covers 13 residues. Trimming removed 8 bases at V and 5 bases at J, with 10 bases between. DNA of the CDR3: TGTGCCAGCGCCCAGGGAAATAATTCACCCCTCCACTTT. Protein sequence: CASAQGNNSPLHF.

J is TRBJ2-3 and V is TRBV20-1; 9 nucleotides match TRBD2. The CDR3 spans 18 residues. Unmatched junction bases numbered 17, after V lost 3 bases and J lost 4 bases. Germline values: CDR1 DFQATT, CDR2 SNEGSKA (reference sequence). This CDR3 is CSASFWRSGGLGADTQYF. CDR3 DNA: TGCAGTGCTAGTTTCTGGCGTAGCGGGGGCCTGGGGGCAGATACGCAGTATTTT.

This sequence joins TRBV28 and TRBJ1-2, with no clear D. V gave up 2 bases and J gave up 7 bases, with 17 bases separating them. CDR3 size: 15 residues. CDR1 is MDHEN, CDR2 SYDVKM, per germline. The CDR3 reads CASSLAPTYGVGYTF. CDR3 nucleotide sequence: TGTGCCAGCAGTTTAGCACCAACTTACGGGGTTGGCTACACCTTC.

The genes are TRBV5-1 and TRBJ2-3; TRBD2 agrees at 12 bases. The CDR3 runs to 17 residues. CDR1 and CDR2 (germline): SGHRS, YFSETQ. After removal of 1 base from V and 0 bases from J, the junction contained 3 bases not matched to a gene. The CDR3 DNA sequence: TGCGCCAGCAGCTTGACTAGCGGGGGGACAAGCACAGATACGCAGTATTTT. This codes for CASSLTSGGTSTDTQYF.

This clone was counted between two and nine times. The gene calls are TRBV28 and TRBJ1-2; tentatively, D is TRBD1 (5 bases). The CDR3 contains 15 residues. Germline CDR1 and CDR2: MDHEN and SYDVKM. Trimming cost V 4 bases and J 5 bases, with 17 bases left between them. CDR3 sequence (DNA): TGTGCCAGCAGTTCCTGGGGCTCTTCGTGGTATGGCTACACCTTC. Translating gives CASSSWGSSWYGYTF.

V is TRBV9 and J is TRBJ1-4, with 9 bases aligning to TRBD1. The V gene's germline CDR1 is SGDLS and CDR2 YYNGEE. With V trimmed by 4 bases and J by 5 bases, 6 bases remained unmatched. The length of the CDR3 is 15 residues. CDR3 region: CASSPRGQGNEKLFF. CDR3 coding DNA: TGTGCCAGCAGCCCGCGGGGACAGGGAAATGAAAAACTGTTTTTT. The variable domain in full, with the rest retrieved from reference TRBV9 and TRBJ1-4, is DSGVTQTPKHLITATGQRVTLRCSPRSGDLSVYWYQQSLDQGLQFLIQYYNGEERAKGNILERFSAQQFPDLHSELNLSSLELGDSALYFCASSPRGQGNEKLFFGSGTQLSVL.

The V call is TRBV10-3, the J call TRBJ2-1, with TRBD2 matching 10 bases. V trimming: 5 bases; J trimming: 7 bases; junction bases outside the gene matches: 5. Germline V gene sequence: CDR1 ENHRY, CDR2 SYGVKD. CDR3 size: 14 residues. CDR3 nucleotide sequence: TGTGCCATCAGTTCCAGCGGGAGGGGTAATGAGCAGTTCTTC. It encodes CAISSSGRGNEQFF.

V usage is TRBV10-2 and J usage is TRBJ2-7; TRBD1 is a possible D gene (6 bases). V shed 1 base and J shed 1 base, with 17 bases lying between them. Germline V gives CDR1 WSHSY, CDR2 SAAADI. The CDR3 has 17 amino acids. CDR3 sequence (DNA): TGCGCCAGCAGTGAGTTCGGTATTGGCAGGGGATCCTACGAGCAGTACTTC. Protein sequence: CASSEFGIGRGSYEQYF.